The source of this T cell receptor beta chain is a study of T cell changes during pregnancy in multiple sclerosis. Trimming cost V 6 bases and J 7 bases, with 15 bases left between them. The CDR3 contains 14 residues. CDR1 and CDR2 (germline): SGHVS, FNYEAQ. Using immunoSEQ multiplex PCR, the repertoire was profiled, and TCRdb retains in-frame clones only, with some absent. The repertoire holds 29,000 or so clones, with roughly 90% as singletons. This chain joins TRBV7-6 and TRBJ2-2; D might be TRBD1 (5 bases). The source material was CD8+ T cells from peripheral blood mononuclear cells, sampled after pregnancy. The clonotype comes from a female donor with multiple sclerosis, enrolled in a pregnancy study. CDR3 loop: CASRRFGAGGELFF. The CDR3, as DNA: TGTGCCAGCAGGAGATTTGGGGCCGGCGGGGAGCTGTTTTTT.